This T cell receptor (beta chain) was recorded in a study of blood T cell repertoires in COVID-19. Original handling: Counts of nucleated cells, estimated from reference gene primer amplification, were obtained. Using immunoSEQ multiplex PCR, the repertoire was profiled, and TCRdb retains in-frame clones only, with some absent. That table is the source of V, J and clone size, and D and trimming were worked out from the DNA. Here the sample spans tens of thousands of clones, about three quarters being singletons. This CDR3 is built from 16 residues. Germline CDR1 and CDR2: SGDLS and YYNGEE. This clone was picked up one time. The junction differs from germline at one of its ends, possibly a read error.

The chain is built from TRBV9 and TRBJ2-1; 9 bases are a match to TRBD2. This TCR was recovered from a man aged 45 to 65 with active or convalescent COVID-19. Specimen: peripheral blood. This chain's CDR3 is CASSPEAGGSHNEQFF. In nucleotides, the CDR3 is TGTGCCAGCAGCCCCGAAGCGGGGGGCTCCCACAATGAGCAGTTCTTC.